This T cell receptor beta chain was observed in a study of technical replicates of blood from a handful of donors. This clone showed up just once. The V end was cut by 4 bases, the J end by 11 bases, with 29 bases between. Germline assignment: CDR1 MGHRA and CDR2 YSYEKL. The CDR3 loop spans 17 amino acids. Only in-frame clones appear in the TCRdb table, and some are missing; sequencing was by immunoSEQ multiplex PCR. The table has tens of thousands of clones, 91% seen once. Specimen: T cells isolated from PBMCs. The chain uses TRBV4-1 and TRBJ1-1, with D perhaps TRBD1 (5 bases). The receptor comes from a human donor in good health. Some clones in this sample may be carry-over from other donors' samples. In DNA, the CDR3 is TGCGCCAGCAGCCCCAAGGACGGGGGTTGGGGCCTAAAGACGGCTTTCTTT. Its protein is CASSPKDGGWGLKTAFF.